What follows are 27 T cell receptor beta chains derived from one specimen sequenced in a study of CD8+CD57+ T cells in acquired aplastic anemia. Those patients picked for sequencing had displayed CD8+CD57+ cell expansion on flow cytometry. Genomic DNA, the template, was used for profiling of the TCR beta VDJ and CDR3. TCRdb fed the reads into MiXCR, producing one record per CDR3 protein. Among 170,000 or so distinct CDR3 sequences listed, 50% to 65% were seen once. Sequenced material: sorted CD4+, CD8+, or CD8+CD57+ T cells (not recorded which) from PBMCs. All receptors derive from a human donor with aplastic anemia.

This clonotype was detected only once. In this CDR3 the conserved last residue, phenylalanine or tryptophan, is missing, so a read error is likely. It is unclear where the CDR3 begins or ends on the DNA, so no DNA is shown, and the CDR3 is as TCRdb lists it. The chain joins TRBV7-8 to TRBJ1-5. Per germline, CDR1 SGHVS and CDR2 FQNEAQ. The CDR3 is made up of 9 amino acids, end residues included. The CDR3 loop is CASSKGDIT.

Ten or more counts support this clonotype. The chain couples TRBV4-1 to TRBJ2-7; TRBD2 agrees at 7 bases. Germline CDR1 reads MGHRA; CDR2 reads YSYEKL. Unmatched junction bases numbered 5, after V lost 8 bases and J lost 1 base. The CDR3 length is 13 residues. In DNA, the CDR3 is TGCGCCAGCGGGGAGGGGCTATCCTACGAGCAGTACTTC. Its protein is CASGEGLSYEQYF.

The V and J genes are TRBV20-1 and TRBJ2-7; TRBD1 or TRBD2 may be the D gene (6 bases each). The germline CDR1 and CDR2 sequences are DFQATT and SNEGSKA (reference sequence). Trimming took off 6 bases at V and 3 bases at J, with 15 bases between the two ends. This CDR3 spans 13 amino acids. CDR3 sequence: CSAGSDRNYEQYF. The CDR3 DNA follows: TGCAGTGCCGGGAGCGACAGGAACTACGAGCAGTACTTC.

The chain carries TRBV2 and TRBJ2-7; 7 bases are shared with TRBD2. With 8 bases clipped from V and 5 bases from J, the junction kept 9 bases outside the gene matches. Germline V gene data show CDR1 as SNHLY and CDR2 as FYNNEI. This CDR3 spans 13 amino acids. CDR3 DNA: TGTGCCAGCGTGCGGGGGTTAAGCAACGAGCAGTACTTC. Protein: CASVRGLSNEQYF. Combining the CDR3 with reference TRBV2 and TRBJ2-7 gives the whole variable domain EPEVTQTPSHQVTQMGQEVILRCVPISNHLYFYWYRQILGQKVEFLVSFYNNEISEKSEIFDDQFSVERPDGSNFTLKIRSTKLEDSAMYFCASVRGLSNEQYFGPGTRLTVT.

In this sample, this clonotype turned up many times. This chain links TRBV5-6 with TRBJ2-7; a possible D gene is TRBD1 (5 bases). Germline CDR1 is SGHDT and CDR2 is YYEEEE. V was pared by 0 bases and J by 6 bases, with 10 bases between. This CDR3 spans 13 amino acids. CDR3 in DNA: TGTGCCAGCAGCTTGGCCGACAGTTTCGAGCAGTACTTC. Its translation is CASSLADSFEQYF. The variable domain in full, with the rest retrieved from reference TRBV5-6 and TRBJ2-7, is DAGVTQSPTHLIKTRGQQVTLRCSPKSGHDTVSWYQQALGQGPQFIFQYYEEEERQRGNFPDRFSGHQFPNYSSELNVNALLLGDSALYLCASSLADSFEQYFGPGTRLTVT.

V is TRBV9 and J is TRBJ2-5; unclear D gene. The germline gives CDR1 SGDLS, CDR2 YYNGEE. The V end lost 0 bases, the J end lost 5 bases, and 14 bases lay between the germline ends. CDR3 size: 15 residues. The CDR3: CASSVDATHGETQYF. CDR3 bases: TGTGCCAGCAGCGTAGATGCGACCCATGGGGAGACCCAGTACTTC. The complete variable domain, with remaining parts taken from reference TRBV9 and TRBJ2-5, reads DSGVTQTPKHLITATGQRVTLRCSPRSGDLSVYWYQQSLDQGLQFLIQYYNGEERAKGNILERFSAQQFPDLHSELNLSSLELGDSALYFCASSVDATHGETQYFGPGTRLLVL.

The gene calls are TRBV15 and TRBJ1-3; D remains unclear. The germline V and J ends were trimmed by 0 bases and 5 bases, with 5 bases remaining between them. The germline V gene encodes CDR1 LNHNV and CDR2 YYDKDF (reference sequence). The CDR3 is 13 amino acids. The CDR3 protein is CATSRDSRNTIYF. CDR3 bases: TGTGCCACCAGCAGAGATAGTCGAAACACCATATATTTT.

The chain couples TRBV7-9 to TRBJ1-1; D call uncertain. The CDR3 has 14 amino acids. Germline loops: CDR1 SEHNR, CDR2 FQNEAQ (reference sequence). Trimming took off 4 bases at V and 1 base at J, with 10 bases between the two ends. CDR3 DNA sequence: TGTGCCAGCAGCTACACAGTGACGAACACTGAAGCTTTCTTT. Translated, it gives CASSYTVTNTEAFF.

This chain connects TRBV9 to TRBJ2-5; 8 nucleotides align to TRBD2. V shed 2 bases and J 5 bases; nucleotides not matched to a gene: 8. CDR1 and CDR2 (germline): SGDLS, YYNGEE. The CDR3 is 15 amino acids. As DNA, the CDR3 is TGTGCCAGCAGCGTCGGGGGGGCGATCGCGGAGACCCAGTACTTC. This translates into CASSVGGAIAETQYF.

This clonotype occurred once. CDR3 DNA sequence: TGCGCCAGCAGCCCAGCGATAACTTATGGCTACACCTTC. It specifies CASSPAITYGYTF. This sequence joins TRBV10-2 and TRBJ1-2; D not resolved. Germline V lookup: CDR1 WSHSY, CDR2 SAAADI. Trimming shortened V by 6 bases and J by 5 bases, and 13 bases separated the two germline ends. This CDR3 spans 13 amino acids.

The chain carries TRBV11-2 and TRBJ2-7; 7 bases match TRBD2. J gave up 5 bases and V 0 bases, and 7 bases lay outside the gene matches. This CDR3 is built from 15 residues. From germline, CDR1 is SGHAT and CDR2 FQNNGV. This CDR3 is CASSLEAGRANEQYF. CDR3 DNA: TGTGCCAGCAGCTTAGAAGCGGGGAGGGCCAACGAGCAGTACTTC. Complete variable domain (other parts from reference TRBV11-2 and TRBJ2-7): EAGVAQSPRYKIIEKRQSVAFWCNPISGHATLYWYQQILGQGPKLLIQFQNNGVVDDSQLPKDRFSAERLKGVDSTLKIQPAKLEDSAVYLCASSLEAGRANEQYFGPGTRLTVT.

This chain uses TRBV7-2 with TRBJ1-5, with D tentatively TRBD1 (5 bases). V shed 1 base and J shed 5 bases, with 9 bases lying between them. Germline CDR1 SGHTA, CDR2 FQGNSA. The CDR3 runs 14 residues. The CDR3 DNA sequence: TGTGCCAGCAGCTTAGATGGGGGGTATCAGCCCCAGCATTTT. Amino acid sequence: CASSLDGGYQPQHF.

Notes on this clonotype: This could be a read error, since a much larger clone is one nucleotide away. The chain couples TRBV2 to TRBJ2-7; either TRBD1 or TRBD2 may fit D (5 bases each). Germline lookup yields CDR1 SNHLY and CDR2 FYNNEI. The CDR3 is 14 residues long. With 6 bases removed from V and 3 bases from J, the gap between germline ends came to 15 bases. CDR3 in amino acids: CASSRRGDFYEQYF. The CDR3 DNA is TGTGCCAGCAGCCGCCGGGGCGACTTCTACGAGCAGTACTTC.

The chain employs TRBV9 and TRBJ1-6; 9 bases fit TRBD1. The CDR3 covers 15 residues. V shed 0 bases and J 10 bases; nucleotides not matched to a gene: 5. Germline V gene lookup returns CDR1 SGDLS and CDR2 YYNGEE. The CDR3 DNA is TGTGCCAGCAGCGTAGGACAGGGGGAAGGCTCACCCCTCCACTTT. Translation: CASSVGQGEGSPLHF. Full variable domain (rest looked up from reference TRBV9 and TRBJ1-6): DSGVTQTPKHLITATGQRVTLRCSPRSGDLSVYWYQQSLDQGLQFLIQYYNGEERAKGNILERFSAQQFPDLHSELNLSSLELGDSALYFCASSVGQGEGSPLHFGNGTRLTVT.

The J gene is TRBJ2-2, the V gene TRBV5-1; maybe TRBD1 (6 bases). CDR1 and CDR2 from the germline V gene are SGHRS and YFSETQ. The CDR3 has 15 amino acids. Trimming removed 7 bases at V and 3 bases at J, with 16 bases between. The DNA of the CDR3 is TGCGCCAGCCGGGTGGCAGGGGCGGACACCGGGGAGCTGTTTTTT. Translation gives CASRVAGADTGELFF. The full variable domain, with the rest looked up from reference TRBV5-1 and TRBJ2-2, is KAGVTQTPRYLIKTRGQQVTLSCSPISGHRSVSWYQQTPGQGLQFLFEYFSETQRNKGNFPGRFSGRQFSNSRSEMNVSTLELGDSALYLCASRVAGADTGELFFGEGSRLTVL.

The genes are TRBV7-3 and TRBJ2-1; perhaps TRBD2 as D (5 bases). V was clipped by 8 bases and J by 8 bases, with 16 bases between them. Per germline, CDR1 SGHTA and CDR2 FQGTGA. The CDR3 contains 13 residues. The CDR3 coding sequence is TGTGCCAGCGCCTCCGGACTTGTGGATGAGCAGTTCTTC. Translating it yields CASASGLVDEQFF. Drawing the rest from reference TRBV7-3 and TRBJ2-1, the complete variable domain is GAGVSQTPSNKVTEKGKYVELRCDPISGHTALYWYRQSLGQGPEFLIYFQGTGAADDSGLPNDRFFAVRPEGSVSTLKIQRTERGDSAVYLCASASGLVDEQFFGPGTRLTVL.

The chain couples TRBV10-3 to TRBJ1-2; 8 nucleotides agree with TRBD1. The germline gives CDR1 ENHRY, CDR2 SYGVKD. V gave up 5 bases and J gave up 4 bases; unmatched junction bases: 3. The CDR3 spans 13 residues. The CDR3 here is CAISSGQAYGYTF. The CDR3, as DNA: TGTGCCATCAGTTCGGGACAGGCCTATGGCTACACCTTC.

The chain couples TRBV20-1 to TRBJ2-1; D is uncertain. CDR3 length: 14 amino acids. The germline V gene encodes CDR1 DFQATT and CDR2 SNEGSKA (reference sequence). The V end was cut by 2 bases, the J end by 5 bases, with 13 bases between. In nucleotides, the CDR3 is TGCAGTGCTAGAACCTTAAGTATCGACAATGAGCAGTTCTTC. This translates into CSARTLSIDNEQFF.

This chain links TRBV3-1 with TRBJ2-1; D is undetermined. The CDR3 runs to 15 residues. V was trimmed by 3 bases and J by 2 bases, leaving 11 bases between them. The V gene's germline CDR1 is LGHDT and CDR2 YNNKEL (reference sequence). The CDR3 bases are TGTGCCAGCAGCCACCGAACGGCAACCTACAATGAGCAGTTCTTC. Its protein product is CASSHRTATYNEQFF.

The chain links TRBV24-1 to TRBJ2-5; the match to TRBD2 covers 8 bases. Germline V lookup: CDR1 KGHDR, CDR2 SFDVKD. J lost 5 bases, V lost 3 bases, and 4 bases had no gene match. The CDR3 extends over 14 amino acids. CDR3 in DNA: TGTGCCACCAGTGATGGGACTAGAGGCGAGACCCAGTACTTC. Translating it yields CATSDGTRGETQYF.

This clonotype was seen a handful of times. A read error is possible here, since a much larger clone lies one base away. This chain connects TRBV19 to TRBJ1-1; possible D gene TRBD1, 6 bases. The V end was cut by 5 bases, the J end by 1 base, with 20 bases between. The germline V gene encodes CDR1 LNHDA and CDR2 SQIVND (reference sequence). This CDR3 contains 17 residues. The DNA for the CDR3 is TGTGCCAGTAGTCCGCGGGGGGGGGGCTATACGAACACTGAAGCTTTCTTT. Translated, it gives CASSPRGGGYTNTEAFF.

There are many counts of this clonotype. The chain has TRBV7-8 and TRBJ1-5; D uncertain. The V gene's germline CDR1 is SGHVS and CDR2 FQNEAQ. The V end lost 4 bases, the J end lost 4 bases, and 8 bases lay between the germline ends. This CDR3 is 13 amino acids long. DNA for the CDR3: TGTGCCAGCAGCTCTGAATCTAATCAGCCCCAGCATTTT. Its translation is CASSSESNQPQHF.

Many counts were recorded for this clonotype. The J gene is TRBJ2-7, the V gene TRBV27; D gene unclear. Trimming pared 2 bases from V and 5 bases from J, leaving 10 bases between. The CDR3 extends over 13 amino acids. The germline CDR1 and CDR2 sequences are MNHEY and SMNVEV (reference sequence). The CDR3 loop reads CASSLTFRHEQYF. CDR3 nucleotide sequence: TGTGCCAGCAGTTTAACCTTTCGCCACGAGCAGTACTTC.

The J gene is TRBJ1-2, the V gene TRBV7-2; D gene unclear. Germline CDR1 and CDR2: SGHTA and FQGNSA. There are 14 residues in the CDR3. Trimming took off 1 base at V and 4 bases at J, with 10 bases between the two ends. CDR3 sequence: CASSLVPGSYGYTF. CDR3 nucleotides: TGTGCCAGCAGCTTAGTTCCCGGGAGCTATGGCTACACCTTC.

This clonotype has at least ten counts. V and J are TRBV7-2 and TRBJ2-3; weak D call: TRBD2 (6 bases). Germline V gene data show CDR1 as SGHTA and CDR2 as FQGNSA. This CDR3 spans 15 amino acids. Trimming stripped 5 bases from V and 4 bases from J, with 16 bases between. The CDR3: CASSLTSMRPDTQYF. Written as DNA, the CDR3 is TGTGCCAGCAGCCTGACTAGTATGAGGCCAGATACGCAGTATTTT.

This clonotype was seen only once. The V gene is TRBV7-3, the J gene TRBJ1-6; D unclear. The V gene's germline CDR1 is SGHTA and CDR2 FQGTGA. Trimming stripped 5 bases from V and 13 bases from J, with 15 bases between. The CDR3 contains 13 residues. CDR3 region: CASSTQVVEPLHF. The CDR3 DNA reads as TGTGCCAGCAGCACCCAGGTGGTTGAGCCCCTCCACTTT.

The V call is TRBV5-4, the J call TRBJ2-7, with D unclear. V was shortened by 4 bases and J by 6 bases, with 11 bases between the two germline ends. This CDR3 comprises 12 residues. Per germline, CDR1 SGHNT and CDR2 YYREEE (reference sequence). The CDR3 sequence is CASSPGQTEQYF. DNA of the CDR3: TGTGCCAGCAGCCCAGGTCAGACCGAGCAGTACTTC.